This TCR beta chain was recovered during a study of shared clonotypes between healthy human individuals. Study conclusions and caveats: The study generally estimated greater richness for naive than memory subsets. It was the non-shared clonotypes that had lower generation probabilities than clonotypes shared by all four donors. Naive CD4 clonotypes overlapped across a handful of donors at around 4.8%.

The naive CD8 fraction comprised CD45RO-negative cells positively selected for CCR7 and excluded terminally differentiated effector memory CD45RA+ cells. At deep level, the assay was performed. Assay: immunoSEQ multiplex PCR; the TCRdb copy retains only in-frame clones and omits some. The table records about 610,000 clones, approximately 96% of them present only once. Germline V gene data show CDR1 as MGHRA and CDR2 as YSYEKL. Trimming shortened V by 4 bases and J by 0 bases, and 21 bases separated the two germline ends. The CDR3 sequence is 18 residues long. Turning to this clone: The antigen is undetermined.

The TCR was taken from a woman aged 25-40 years in good health. The sample consisted of naive CD8+ T cells sorted from blood. This chain uses TRBV4-1 with TRBJ1-2; no definite D call. The CDR3 DNA is TGCGCCAGCAGCCCCGGGGTGATATGGGAACCTACTAACTATGGCTACACCTTC. This gives the protein CASSPGVIWEPTNYGYTF.